A selection of T cell receptor beta chains follows, all from one sample in a study of T cells after yellow fever vaccination. TCRdb re-analysed the 5' RACE reads in MiXCR, keeping a single row per CDR3 protein. This table holds around 500,000 distinct CDR3 sequences, roughly a fifth found once. Sequenced here: PBMCs, sampled 21 days after the first yellow fever vaccination. All receptors derive from a man younger than 30 who received the YFV17D yellow fever vaccine. Each CDR3 is given with its conserved first and last residue. Fields, in order: J gene, clone size, V gene, D gene, CDR3 protein, CDR3 DNA. D genes are given only for firm matches. Only part of the rows carry a size: once, few, many, or a class if the clone is expanded.

TRBJ1-1	many	TRBV7-8	TRBD1	CASSSDRDTEAFF	TGTGCCAGCAGCTCAGACAGGGACACTGAAGCTTTCTTT
TRBJ2-5	NA	TRBV4-3	NA	CASSLRPGGGGGETQYF	TGCGCCAGCAGCCTAAGGCCTGGGGGGGGCGGAGGAGAGACCCAGTACTTC
TRBJ2-5	few	TRBV19	NA	CAPDGRETQYF	TGTGCCCCTGATGGGAGAGAGACCCAGTACTTC
TRBJ2-2	NA	TRBV6-2/TRBV6-3	TRBD2	CASIGLAGGLENTGELFF	TGTGCCAGCATCGGACTAGCGGGGGGGCTTGAGAACACCGGGGAGCTGTTTTTT
TRBJ1-4	NA	TRBV7-9	TRBD1	CASSKDRELREKLFF	TGTGCCAGCAGCAAAGACAGGGAGTTGCGGGAAAAACTGTTTTTT
TRBJ2-2	few	TRBV5-4	TRBD2	CASSPVAGSAGELFF	TGTGCCAGCAGCCCAGTAGCGGGGTCGGCCGGGGAGCTGTTTTTT
TRBJ2-3	few	TRBV11-2	NA	CASSPRTGFTDTQYF	TGTGCCAGCAGCCCCCGGACGGGATTCACAGATACGCAGTATTTT
TRBJ2-1	few	TRBV10-3	NA	CAISDPGKIGDEQFF	TGTGCCATCAGTGATCCGGGCAAGATAGGGGATGAGCAGTTCTTC
TRBJ2-2	many	TRBV4-3	NA	CASTRGYPNTGELFF	TGCGCCAGCACTCGCGGGTATCCGAACACCGGGGAGCTGTTTTTT
TRBJ2-7	NA	TRBV7-9	TRBD1	CASSLRGQRSEQYF	TGTGCCAGCAGCTTAAGGGGACAGAGAAGCGAGCAGTACTTC
TRBJ2-6	NA	TRBV6-5	NA	CASSLRGANVLTF	TGTGCCAGCAGTTTGAGAGGGGCCAACGTCCTGACTTTC
TRBJ2-5	NA	TRBV9	NA	CASSVGTQLHETQYF	TGTGCCAGCAGCGTGGGGACCCAATTACACGAGACCCAGTACTTC
TRBJ2-1	NA	TRBV7-2	NA	CASSLGGVRNEQFF	TGTGCCAGCAGCTTAGGGGGGGTTCGCAATGAGCAGTTCTTC
TRBJ2-1	NA	TRBV29-1	NA	CSVGNTGTYNEQFF	TGCAGCGTTGGGAACACGGGGACGTACAATGAGCAGTTCTTC
TRBJ2-4	NA	TRBV18	NA	CASSPLEGLGNIQYF	TGTGCCAGCTCACCACTAGAGGGGTTGGGGAACATTCAGTACTTC
TRBJ1-6	NA	TRBV27	TRBD1	CAAGGEFLPLHF	TGTGCGGCAGGGGGCGAATTTCTACCCCTCCACTTT
TRBJ2-2	few	TRBV4-3	TRBD1	CASSLETGANTGELFF	TGCGCCAGCAGCCTAGAGACAGGGGCGAACACCGGGGAGCTGTTTTTT
TRBJ1-1	few	TRBV2	NA	CASINGNTEAFF	TGTGCCAGCATTAACGGGAACACTGAAGCTTTCTTT
TRBJ2-7	NA	TRBV7-9	TRBD1	CASSNPGQGAYEQYF	TGTGCCAGCAGTAACCCGGGACAGGGGGCCTACGAGCAGTACTTC
TRBJ2-3	few	TRBV7-3	NA	CASSFVVGSGDTQYF	TGTGCCAGCAGCTTTGTGGTCGGCTCGGGAGATACGCAGTATTTT
TRBJ2-1	few	TRBV3-1	NA	CASSIQAGGSYNEQFF	TGTGCCAGCAGCATTCAGGCGGGCGGCTCCTACAATGAGCAGTTCTTC
TRBJ1-2	few	TRBV20-1	TRBD1	CSASHRTGGSGYTF	TGCAGTGCTAGCCATCGGACAGGGGGCTCGGGCTACACCTTC